The entry below gives a single T cell receptor (beta chain) sequence along with its context. Antigen unknown. CDR3 length: 16 residues. Germline CDR1 is ENHRY and CDR2 is SYGVKD. The sample comes from a study of monozygotic twins with inflammatory bowel disease. Study observations and caveats: Some repertoire variability may stem from patients' differing immunosuppressive treatments.

Template switching introduced UMIs that contain a 6-nucleotide sample barcode. cDNA encoding TCRalpha and TCRbeta underwent two nested PCRs of 16 and 9 cycles, each of which was followed by bead purification. With the 5' RACE reads reprocessed, TCRdb shows one record per CDR3 protein and no DNA. The table lists 400,000 to 500,000 distinct CDR3 sequences. This chain connects TRBV10-3 to TRBJ1-1; TCRdb indicates TRBD1, and absent DNA this call remains unverified. The receptor was isolated from a human donor with ulcerative colitis or Crohn's disease, or a healthy co-twin of an affected twin (not recorded which). Specimen: blood. CDR3 loop: CAISESPMAGGSEAFF.